This TCR beta chain was sequenced for a study of identical twins. V was cut by 0 bases and J by 4 bases, with 14 bases left in between. Germline V CDR1 and CDR2: MNHEY, SMNVEV (reference sequence). CDR3 length: 16 amino acids. TCRdb analysed the 5' RACE reads with MiXCR anew, one entry per CDR3 protein. The sample includes approximately 260,000 distinct CDR3 sequences, about 8.5% of them seen just once. This clonotype appeared many times. Separately, the same data were catalogued under a study of yellow fever vaccine responses in identical twins.

Sequencing was carried out using CD8+ T cells sorted from blood. This clonotype originated in a woman aged 18-29 years in good health. The V call is TRBV27, the J call TRBJ2-3; either TRBD1 or TRBD2 may supply D (6 bases each). For the CDR3, the DNA is TGTGCCAGCAGTTTATCGAGGAGGGGGGAGTCAGATACGCAGTATTTT. It yields the protein CASSLSRRGESDTQYF.